The 3 T cell receptor beta chains reported below all come from one sample, sequenced in a study of cytomegalovirus exposure and HLA in healthy donors. Both 60 Vbeta primers and 13 Jbeta primers went into the PCR. Data came from immunoSEQ multiplex PCR; TCRdb stores just in-frame clones and leaves some out. Among some 85,000 clones listed, less than 85% were seen once. Sequencing input: PBMCs. These receptors were obtained from a woman in her 50s in good health and CMV-seronegative.

The rearrangement links TRBV7-2 to TRBJ2-1; 11 bases agree with TRBD1. The CDR3 totals 15 residues. The trim removed 3 bases at V and 7 bases at J, leaving 5 bases unmatched. The germline CDR1 and CDR2 sequences are SGHTA and FQGNSA. CDR3 bases: TGTGCCAGCAGCTTGGGACAGGGGGGATTTAATGAGCAGTTCTTC. Protein: CASSLGQGGFNEQFF.

The CDR3 nucleotides are TGTGCAAGTCGCTTAGCGGGGACTAGTTGGTGGCTAGCCAAAAACATTCAGTACTTC. Its translation: CASRLAGTSWWLAKNIQYF. V usage is TRBV12-2 and J usage is TRBJ2-4; the D call TRBD2 from the table was never checked on the DNA. TRBV12-2 constitutes a pseudogene. CDR3 length: 19 residues.

DNA for the CDR3: TGTGCCAGCAGCCAAGAGCTGAGTTCCGGCGAGCAGTACTTC. This encodes CASSQELSSGEQYF. J is TRBJ2-7 and V is TRBV4-2; D remains unclear. Germline V gene sequence: CDR1 LGHNA, CDR2 YNFKEQ. The germline V and J ends were trimmed by 0 bases and 6 bases, with 12 bases remaining between them. The CDR3 has 14 amino acids.